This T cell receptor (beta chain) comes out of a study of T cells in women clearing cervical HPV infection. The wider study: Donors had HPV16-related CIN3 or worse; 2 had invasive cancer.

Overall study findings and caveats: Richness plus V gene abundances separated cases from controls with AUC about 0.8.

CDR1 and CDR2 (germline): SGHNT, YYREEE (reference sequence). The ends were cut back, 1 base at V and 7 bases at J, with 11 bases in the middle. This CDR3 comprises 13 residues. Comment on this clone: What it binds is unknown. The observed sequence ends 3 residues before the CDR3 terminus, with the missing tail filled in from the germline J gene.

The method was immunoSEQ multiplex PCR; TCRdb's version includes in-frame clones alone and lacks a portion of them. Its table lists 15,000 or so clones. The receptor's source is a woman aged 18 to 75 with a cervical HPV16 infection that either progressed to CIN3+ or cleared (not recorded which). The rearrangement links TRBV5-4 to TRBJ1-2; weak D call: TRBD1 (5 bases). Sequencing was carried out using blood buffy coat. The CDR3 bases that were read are TGTGCCAGCAGCTTGATAGGGGTCAGTGGC. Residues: CASSLIGVSG. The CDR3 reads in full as CASSLIGVSGYTF.